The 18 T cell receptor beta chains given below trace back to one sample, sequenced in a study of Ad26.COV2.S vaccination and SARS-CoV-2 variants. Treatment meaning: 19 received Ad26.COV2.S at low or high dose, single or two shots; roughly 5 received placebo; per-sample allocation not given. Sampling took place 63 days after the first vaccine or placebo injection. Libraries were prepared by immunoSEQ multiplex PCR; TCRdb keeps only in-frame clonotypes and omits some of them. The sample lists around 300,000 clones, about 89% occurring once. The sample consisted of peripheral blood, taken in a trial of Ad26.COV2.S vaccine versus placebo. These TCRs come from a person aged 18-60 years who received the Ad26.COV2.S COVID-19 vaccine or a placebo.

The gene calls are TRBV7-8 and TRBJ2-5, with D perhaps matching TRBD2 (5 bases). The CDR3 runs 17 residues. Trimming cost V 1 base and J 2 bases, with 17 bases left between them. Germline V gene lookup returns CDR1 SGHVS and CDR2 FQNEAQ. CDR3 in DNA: TGTGCCAGCAGCTTAGGTCTGCGGGCGAGGAATCAAGAGACCCAGTACTTC. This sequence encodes CASSLGLRARNQETQYF.

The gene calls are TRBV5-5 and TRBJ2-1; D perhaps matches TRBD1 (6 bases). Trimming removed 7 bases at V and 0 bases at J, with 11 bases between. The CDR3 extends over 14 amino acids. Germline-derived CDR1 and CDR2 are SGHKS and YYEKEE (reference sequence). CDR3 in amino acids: CASFYRDSYNEQFF. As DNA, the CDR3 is TGTGCCAGCTTTTACAGGGACTCCTACAATGAGCAGTTCTTC.

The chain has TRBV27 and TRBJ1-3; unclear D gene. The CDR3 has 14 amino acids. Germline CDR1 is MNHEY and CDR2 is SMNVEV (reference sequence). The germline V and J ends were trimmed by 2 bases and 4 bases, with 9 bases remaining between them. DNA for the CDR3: TGTGCCAGCAGTTTACACCAAGGAGGAAACACCATATATTTT. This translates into CASSLHQGGNTIYF.

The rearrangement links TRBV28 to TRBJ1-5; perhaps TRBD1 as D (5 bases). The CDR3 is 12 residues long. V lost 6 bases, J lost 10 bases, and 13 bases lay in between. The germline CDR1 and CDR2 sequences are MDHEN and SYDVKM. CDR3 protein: CASSREPLPQHF. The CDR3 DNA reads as TGTGCCAGCAGCAGGGAACCCCTCCCCCAGCATTTT.

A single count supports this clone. Here the CDR3 DNA reads TGTGCCAGCAGCCCCGGGACTAGCGGGAGGAGCGAGCAGTACTTC. It translates to CASSPGTSGRSEQYF. The chain couples TRBV3-1 (or the pseudogene TRBV3-2) to TRBJ2-7; 15 bases match TRBD2. Germline trimming cut 4 bases from V and 6 bases from J; bases unmatched to any gene: 4. The CDR3 contains 15 residues. The germline V gene encodes CDR1 LGHDT and CDR2 YNNKEL (reference sequence).

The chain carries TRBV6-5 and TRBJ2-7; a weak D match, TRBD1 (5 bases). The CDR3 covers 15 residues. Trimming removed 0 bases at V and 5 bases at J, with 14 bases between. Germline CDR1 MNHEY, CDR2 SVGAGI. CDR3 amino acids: CASSYSGRVPDEQYF. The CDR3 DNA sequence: TGTGCCAGCAGTTACTCGGGCAGGGTACCCGACGAGCAGTACTTC.

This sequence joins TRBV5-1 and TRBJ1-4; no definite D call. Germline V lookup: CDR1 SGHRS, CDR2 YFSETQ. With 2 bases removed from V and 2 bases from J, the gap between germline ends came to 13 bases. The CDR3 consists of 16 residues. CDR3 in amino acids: CASSLRGGGTNEKLFF. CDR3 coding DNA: TGCGCCAGCAGCTTACGAGGAGGTGGGACTAATGAAAAACTGTTTTTT.

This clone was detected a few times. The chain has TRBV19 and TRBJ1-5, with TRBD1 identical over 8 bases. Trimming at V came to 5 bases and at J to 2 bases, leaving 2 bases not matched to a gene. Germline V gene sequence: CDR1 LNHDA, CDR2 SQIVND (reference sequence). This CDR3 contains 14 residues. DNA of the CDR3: TGTGCCAGTAGTGGACAGGGAGGCAATCAGCCCCAGCATTTT. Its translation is CASSGQGGNQPQHF.

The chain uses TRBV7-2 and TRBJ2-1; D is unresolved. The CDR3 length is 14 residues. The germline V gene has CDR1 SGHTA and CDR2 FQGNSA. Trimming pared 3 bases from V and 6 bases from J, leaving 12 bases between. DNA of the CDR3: TGTGCCAGCAGCTTTAGGGCCCAATCCAATGAGCAGTTCTTC. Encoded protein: CASSFRAQSNEQFF.

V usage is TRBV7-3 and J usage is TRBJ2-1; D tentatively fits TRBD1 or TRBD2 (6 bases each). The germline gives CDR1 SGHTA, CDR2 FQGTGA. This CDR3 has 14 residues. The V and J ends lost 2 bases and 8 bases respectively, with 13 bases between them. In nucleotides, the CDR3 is TGTGCCAGCAGCTTAGGAGGGGGTAACGATGAGCAGTTCTTC. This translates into CASSLGGGNDEQFF.

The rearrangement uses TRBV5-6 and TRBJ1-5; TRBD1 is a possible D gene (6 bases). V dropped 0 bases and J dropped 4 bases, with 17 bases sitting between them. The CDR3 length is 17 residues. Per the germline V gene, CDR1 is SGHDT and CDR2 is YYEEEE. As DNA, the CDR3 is TGTGCCAGCAGCTTGGGGACAGTCTGGGGGCCTAATCAGCCCCAGCATTTT. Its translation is CASSLGTVWGPNQPQHF.

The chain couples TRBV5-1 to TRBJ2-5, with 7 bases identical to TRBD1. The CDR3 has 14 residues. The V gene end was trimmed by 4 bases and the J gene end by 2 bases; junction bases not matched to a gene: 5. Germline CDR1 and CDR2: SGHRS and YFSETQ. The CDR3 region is CASSQWTGQETQYF. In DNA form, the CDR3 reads TGCGCCAGCAGCCAATGGACAGGTCAAGAGACCCAGTACTTC.

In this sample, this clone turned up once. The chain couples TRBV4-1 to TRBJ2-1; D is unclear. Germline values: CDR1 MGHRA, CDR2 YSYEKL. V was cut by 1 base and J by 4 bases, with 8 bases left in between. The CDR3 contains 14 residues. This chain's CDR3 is CASSQAALYNEQFF. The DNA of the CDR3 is TGCGCCAGCAGCCAAGCGGCCCTTTACAATGAGCAGTTCTTC.

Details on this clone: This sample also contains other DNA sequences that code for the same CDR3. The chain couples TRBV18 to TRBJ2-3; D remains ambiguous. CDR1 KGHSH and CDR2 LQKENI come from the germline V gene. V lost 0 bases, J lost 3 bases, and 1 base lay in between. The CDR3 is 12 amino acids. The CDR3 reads CASSPPTDTQYF. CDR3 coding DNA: TGTGCCAGCTCACCACCGACAGATACGCAGTATTTT.

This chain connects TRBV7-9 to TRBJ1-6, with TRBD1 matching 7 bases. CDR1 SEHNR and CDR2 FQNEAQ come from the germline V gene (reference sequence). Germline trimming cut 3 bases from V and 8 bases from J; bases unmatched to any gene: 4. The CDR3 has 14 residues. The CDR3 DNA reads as TGTGCCAGCAGCTTGCAAACAGGGGATTCACCCCTCCACTTT. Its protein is CASSLQTGDSPLHF.

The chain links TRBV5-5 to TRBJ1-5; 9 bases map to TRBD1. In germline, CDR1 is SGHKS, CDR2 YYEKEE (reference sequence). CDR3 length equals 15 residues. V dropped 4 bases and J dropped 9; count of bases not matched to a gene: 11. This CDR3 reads CASSNIGQGYGPQHF. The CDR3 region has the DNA TGTGCCAGCAGCAACATTGGACAGGGGTATGGGCCCCAGCATTTT.

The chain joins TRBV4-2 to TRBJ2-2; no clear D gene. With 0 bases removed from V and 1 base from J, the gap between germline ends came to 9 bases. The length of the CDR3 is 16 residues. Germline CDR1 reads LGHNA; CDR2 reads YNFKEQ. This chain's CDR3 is CASSQEVRKNTGELFF. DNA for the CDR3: TGTGCCAGCAGCCAAGAGGTGCGGAAGAACACCGGGGAGCTGTTTTTT.

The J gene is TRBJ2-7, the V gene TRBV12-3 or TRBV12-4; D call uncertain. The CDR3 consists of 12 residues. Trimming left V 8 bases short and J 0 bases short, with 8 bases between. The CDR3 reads CASGVSSYEQYF. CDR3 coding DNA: TGTGCCAGCGGGGTTAGCTCCTACGAGCAGTACTTC.